This T cell receptor beta chain was sequenced during a study of OX40 agonist ivuxolimab in advanced cancers. Study-wide results and limits: Some nonresponders also had low normalized T-cell clonal expansion. Antigens targeted by the expanded peripheral T cells were not determined. In the 0.1 to 3.0 mg/kg range, CD4+ and CD8+ blood T cells had expanded clonally by week 6.

Repertoires were generated with immunoSEQ multiplex PCR, while TCRdb's copy carries only in-frame clones and drops some. The sample has 75,000 to 95,000 clones, 90% seen once. With respect to this clone: The antigen is not known.

The V and J ends lost 5 bases and 6 bases, in that order; junction bases with no gene match: 7. CDR3 length equals 16 residues. Per the germline V gene, CDR1 is MRHNA and CDR2 is SNTAGT. Baseline, cycle 4 day 1, and cycle 7 day 1 were the blood sampling points. The material was CD4+ or CD8+ T cells sorted from blood, obtained in a trial of the OX40 agonist ivuxolimab. This sequence was found in an adult with an advanced solid tumor such as melanoma, head and neck, liver or kidney cancer. The chain joins TRBV6-4 to TRBJ2-3, with TRBD2 identical over 14 bases. CDR3 DNA: TGTGCCAGCAGTTACCCCGGGACTAGCGGGGGTGATACGCAGTATTTT. Its translation is CASSYPGTSGGDTQYF.